The 23 T cell receptor beta chains listed next were all sequenced from one sample in a study of tumor and adjacent non-tumor tissue in lung cancer. The library came from three nested PCR rounds adapted from ARM-PCR protocols. One entry per CDR3 protein, called by TCRdb with MiXCR from the multiplex PCR reads. Of about 110,000 distinct CDR3 sequences detected, 62% appear once; the ten largest clones hold around 20%. The template was RNA from unsorted bulk tissue. Distant lung tissue was collected more than 3 cm away from the tumor edge. The sample was distant non-tumor lung tissue. These receptors all come from a man between 60 and 70 years old with non-small cell lung cancer.

As for this clonotype: An end of the junction differs from the germline gene, which may be a read error. V is TRBV6-1 and J is TRBJ2-7, with 8 bases lining up with TRBD2. The V gene's germline CDR1 is MNHNS and CDR2 SASEGT. The CDR3 contains 14 residues. This CDR3 is CSSNQRGPSYDQYF. In DNA, the CDR3 is TGTTCCAGCAACCAGCGGGGGCCCTCCTACGATCAGTACTTC.

The genes are TRBV28 and TRBJ1-5, with D perhaps matching TRBD1 (6 bases). The CDR3 length is 14 residues. V lost 6 bases and J 6 bases, leaving 15 bases between the germline ends. From germline, CDR1 is MDHEN and CDR2 SYDVKM. CDR3 bases: TGTGCCAGCAGATTTGGCGGGGGGGCTCAGCCCCAGCATTTT. Its protein product is CASRFGGGAQPQHF.

This clonotype was picked up one time. Because it lacks the conserved phenylalanine or tryptophan at the end, this CDR3 is likely a read error. V gene TRBV6-5 combines with J gene TRBJ1-3, with D maybe TRBD1 (6 bases). Germline CDR1 MNHEY, CDR2 SVGAGI. The CDR3 consists of 15 residues. The CDR3 DNA is TGTTCCAGCAGTACCTGGACAGTCTCTGGAAACACCATATATTCT. Protein: CSSSTWTVSGNTIYS.

The chain couples TRBV12-3 or TRBV12-4 to TRBJ1-1; D remains ambiguous. V shed 4 bases and J shed 14 bases, with 23 bases lying between them. The CDR3 sequence is 14 residues long. The CDR3, as DNA: TGTGCCAGCAGTTCGGGCTGTTCGGCTTCCAAGGCCTTCTTT. Translating gives CASSSGCSASKAFF.

Notes on this clonotype: Germline and junction disagree at one end, which may indicate a read error. The chain uses TRBV6-2 or TRBV6-3 and TRBJ2-1, with a possible D match to TRBD2 (5 bases). CDR1 is MNHEY and CDR2 is SVGEGT in the germline V gene. This CDR3 is 15 amino acids long. Here the CDR3 DNA reads TGTGCCTGCAGCCAACTAACGGGAATAACGAATGAGCAGTTCTTC. It specifies CACSQLTGITNEQFF.

The V and J genes are TRBV29-1 and TRBJ2-3, with D possibly being TRBD2 (7 bases). Germline values: CDR1 SQVTM, CDR2 ANQGSEA. Trimming removed 6 bases from V and 2 bases from J, with 12 bases in between. The CDR3 is made up of 13 amino acids. In DNA, the CDR3 is TGCAGCGTGGAGGGGGGGCCCACAGATACGCAGTATTTT. It translates to CSVEGGPTDTQYF.

For this clonotype: The junction and the germline gene differ at one end; a read error may be behind it. This chain uses TRBV4-1 with TRBJ1-6, with TRBD1 as a possible D gene (6 bases). Germline assignment: CDR1 MGHRA and CDR2 YSYEKL. The CDR3 is made up of 17 amino acids. CDR3 in DNA: TGTGCCAGCAGCCAAGAACTAAGACCAACAGGGTATTCACCCCTCCACTTT. Its protein is CASSQELRPTGYSPLHF.

In the case of this clonotype: Since a much larger clone is just one base distant, this may be a read error. The rearrangement uses TRBV19 and TRBJ2-1; TRBD2 is a possible D gene (6 bases). Germline V lookup: CDR1 LNHDA, CDR2 SQIVND (reference sequence). The CDR3 extends over 14 amino acids. The CDR3 DNA is TGTGCCAGTAATGAGGCTAGCGCTTCCAATGAGCACTTCTTC. Translating it yields CASNEASASNEHFF.

With respect to this clonotype: One base away lies a much larger clone, so this may be a sequencing read error. The chain employs TRBV6-6 and TRBJ2-7; D is possibly TRBD2 (6 bases). V lost 0 bases and J lost 4, with 13 bases in between. CDR3 length equals 15 residues. The germline gives CDR1 MNHNY, CDR2 SVGAGI (reference sequence). CDR3: CASSYSPPSGYEQYF. DNA of the CDR3: TGTGCCAGCAGTTACTCTCCTCCCAGCGGGTACGAGCAGTACTTC.

Details on this clonotype: This may be a read error: a much more frequent sequence differs by one nucleotide. This rearrangement joins TRBV14 to TRBJ1-2, with D possibly being TRBD1 (6 bases). CDR1 is SGHDN, CDR2 FVKESK, per germline. The CDR3 covers 13 residues. Trimming left V 4 bases short and J 6 bases short, with 12 bases between. CDR3 amino acids: CASSPDRNDGYTF. The CDR3 region has the DNA TGTGCCAGCAGCCCAGACAGGAACGATGGCTACACCTTC. The variable domain in full, with the rest retrieved from reference TRBV14 and TRBJ1-2, is EAGVTQFPSHSVIEKGQTVTLRCDPISGHDNLYWYRRVMGKEIKFLLHFVKESKQDESGMPNNRFLAERTGGTYSTLKVQPAELEDSGVYFCASSPDRNDGYTFGSGTRLTVV.

This clonotype has more than one count but fewer than ten. V gene TRBV19 combines with J gene TRBJ1-2; D may be TRBD1 (5 bases). Germline CDR1 reads LNHDA; CDR2 reads SQIVND (reference sequence). The CDR3 length is 13 residues. V was trimmed by 10 bases and J by 3 bases, leaving 15 bases between them. The CDR3 spells CATTVDSYYGYTF. The CDR3 DNA sequence: TGTGCCACCACGGTCGACAGCTACTATGGCTACACCTTC.

This clonotype was recorded at least ten times. The CDR3 coding sequence is TGTGCCAGCAGCCAAGATGTAGAGGGAAGTTCACCCCTCCACTTT. Amino acid sequence: CASSQDVEGSSPLHF. J is TRBJ1-6 and V is TRBV4-2; D is ambiguous. The CDR3 has 15 amino acids. The ends were cut back, 0 bases at V and 9 bases at J, with 12 bases in the middle. The germline CDR1 and CDR2 sequences are LGHNA and YNFKEQ.

The CDR3 nucleotides read TGTGCCAGCAGTGATTGGGGGGGCAAAGAGACCCAGTACTTC. Its translation is CASSDWGGKETQYF. This chain uses TRBV25-1 with TRBJ2-5, with D maybe TRBD2 (7 bases). The germline V gene encodes CDR1 MGHDK and CDR2 SYGVNS. The CDR3 has 14 amino acids. V gave up 3 bases and J gave up 3 bases, with 11 bases separating them.

About this clonotype itself: This likely comes from a read error, as the CDR3 has no conserved phenylalanine or tryptophan at its end. V and J are TRBV4-3 and TRBJ2-2; 9 bases agree with TRBD2. Germline-derived CDR1 and CDR2 are LGHNA and YSLEER. This CDR3 spans 15 amino acids. CDR3 in amino acids: CVSSPSGTGAGELFY. CDR3 nucleotide sequence: TGCGTCAGCAGCCCTAGCGGGACTGGCGCCGGGGAGCTGTTTTAT.

Remarks on this clonotype: One end of the junction is discordant with germline, which a read error may explain. V usage is TRBV4-2 and J usage is TRBJ2-2, with D maybe TRBD2 (6 bases). CDR3 length equals 16 residues. The germline V gene has CDR1 LGHNA and CDR2 YNFKEQ. This CDR3 is CASSPRGDDNTGGLFF. CDR3 DNA: TGTGCCAGCAGCCCGCGAGGGGACGACAACACCGGGGGGCTGTTTTTT.

A note on this clonotype: The conserved phenylalanine or tryptophan is not found at the CDR3 terminus, so this likely reflects a read error. The V and J genes are TRBV29-1 and TRBJ1-2, with TRBD1 matching 11 bases. The CDR3 has 12 residues. The germline V gene encodes CDR1 SQVTM and CDR2 ANQGSEA. The CDR3 protein is CNAGQGAKGYTS. The CDR3, as DNA: TGCAACGCCGGACAGGGGGCGAAGGGCTACACCTCC.

To note about this clonotype: Since no conserved phenylalanine or tryptophan closes the CDR3, a read error is the likely cause. The chain carries TRBV14 and TRBJ2-3; D is ambiguous. Deletions cut 2 bases from V and 6 bases from J, with 6 bases between. This CDR3 has 12 residues. The germline V gene has CDR1 SGHDN and CDR2 FVKESK. The CDR3 DNA sequence: TGTGCCAGCAGCCAACTTCGGGATACGCAGTATTCT. Its protein is CASSQLRDTQYS.

The chain links TRBV4-1 to TRBJ2-5, with D maybe TRBD1 (5 bases). The CDR3 extends over 15 amino acids. Per the germline V gene, CDR1 is MGHRA and CDR2 is YSYEKL. V was trimmed by 0 bases and J by 2 bases, leaving 10 bases between them. The CDR3 DNA follows: TGCGCCAGCAGCCAAGATCGGACAAGGCAAGAGACCCAGTACTTC. Translation: CASSQDRTRQETQYF.

For this clonotype: The conserved phenylalanine or tryptophan is not found at the CDR3 terminus, so this likely reflects a read error. This chain joins TRBV7-9 and TRBJ2-5; 7 bases match TRBD1. Germline V lookup: CDR1 SEHNR, CDR2 FQNEAQ (reference sequence). CDR3 size: 14 residues. V shed 0 bases, J shed 3 bases, and the junction held 1 base outside the gene matches. CDR3 in DNA: TGTGCCAGCAGCTTAGCGGGGACAGAAGAGACCCAGTACTCC. It encodes CASSLAGTEETQYS.

On this clonotype itself: This may be a read error, as it is one base from a much larger clone. The chain joins TRBV5-1 to TRBJ1-4; maybe TRBD1 (5 bases). Germline V CDR1 and CDR2: SGHRS, YFSETQ. The CDR3 is made up of 15 amino acids. V shed 3 bases and J shed 5 bases, with 14 bases lying between them. The CDR3, as DNA: TGCGCCAGCAGCTCGGAAGGGACTCAGAATGAAAAACTGTTTTTT. It is translated as CASSSEGTQNEKLFF.

This clonotype was detected ten times or more. Since a much larger clone is just one base distant, this may be a read error. V is TRBV4-3 and J is TRBJ1-4; maybe TRBD1 (6 bases). Germline V gene lookup returns CDR1 LGHNA and CDR2 YSLEER. The CDR3 runs to 16 residues. The CDR3 DNA sequence: TGCGCCAGCAGCCAAGCAGGGACATGGGGTAATGAAAAACTGGTTTTT. Translated: CASSQAGTWGNEKLVF.

A note on this clonotype: This likely traces to a read error, being one base from a far larger clone. The rearrangement links TRBV12-3 or TRBV12-4 to TRBJ2-1, with D uncertain. The CDR3 is 11 amino acids. The CDR3 region has the DNA TGTGTCAGCAGTCCCCTCGATGAGCAGTTCTTC. Its translation: CVSSPLDEQFF.

This clonotype showed up just once. This may come from a read error, since a much larger clone is one base off. Here the CDR3 DNA reads TGTGCCAGCGGAACTAGCGGGTTTTCGAACACCGGGGAGCTGTCTTTT. Translation: CASGTSGFSNTGELSF. The chain employs TRBV28 and TRBJ2-2, with 9 bases fitting TRBD2. The V gene's germline CDR1 is MDHEN and CDR2 SYDVKM. The CDR3 loop spans 16 amino acids. Looking up the rest from reference TRBV28 and TRBJ2-2 gives the full variable domain: DVKVTQSSRYLVKRTGEKVFLECVQDMDHENMFWYRQDPGLGLRLIYFSYDVKMKEKGDIPEGYSVSREKKERFSLILESASTNQTSMYLCASGTSGFSNTGELSFGEGSRLTVL.